The next 17 T cell receptor beta chains were all read from a single sample in a study of OX40 agonist ivuxolimab in advanced cancers. Here immunoSEQ multiplex PCR was the method, and the copy in TCRdb shows in-frame clones only, minus some. The sample holds tens of thousands of clones, roughly four fifths seen once. The specimen comprised CD4+ or CD8+ T cells sorted from blood, sampled in a trial of the OX40 agonist ivuxolimab. Every receptor here comes from an adult with an advanced solid tumor such as melanoma, head and neck, liver or kidney cancer.

The genes are TRBV5-8 and TRBJ2-7; 9 bases line up with TRBD1. Germline loops: CDR1 SGHTS, CDR2 YDEGEE. This CDR3 has 15 residues. V dropped 0 bases and J dropped 6; count of bases not matched to a gene: 7. The CDR3 DNA reads TGTGCCAGCAGCTTGGGGGACAGGGAAAAGCGCGAGCAGTACTTC. It is translated as CASSLGDREKREQYF.

This clone was observed a few times. The rearrangement links TRBV11-1 to TRBJ1-1, with a possible D match to TRBD1 (5 bases). This CDR3 is built from 13 residues. Trimming removed 5 bases from V and 2 bases from J, with 9 bases in between. Germline V gene sequence: CDR1 SGHAT, CDR2 FQDESV (reference sequence). In nucleotides, the CDR3 is TGTGCCAGCAGCCGGACACAAAACACTGAAGCTTTCTTT. It encodes CASSRTQNTEAFF. The full variable domain, in which reference TRBV11-1 and TRBJ1-1 provide the parts outside the CDR3, is EAEVAQSPRYKITEKSQAVAFWCDPISGHATLYWYRQILGQGPELLVQFQDESVVDDSQLPKDRFSAERLKGVDSTLKIQPAELGDSAMYLCASSRTQNTEAFFGQGTRLTVV.

This rearrangement joins TRBV19 to TRBJ2-3, with TRBD2 as a possible D gene (6 bases). The V gene lost 4 bases and the J gene lost 0 bases, with 11 bases spanning the gap. This CDR3 spans 15 amino acids. From germline, CDR1 is LNHDA and CDR2 SQIVND (reference sequence). CDR3 coding DNA: TGTGCCAGTAGTACCGAAGGGACTAGCACAGATACGCAGTATTTT. Its translation is CASSTEGTSTDTQYF.

A single count supports this clone. The V and J genes are TRBV6-5 and TRBJ1-3; D unclear. Germline V gene lookup returns CDR1 MNHEY and CDR2 SVGAGI. Trimming took off 6 bases at V and 0 bases at J, with 6 bases between the two ends. The CDR3 contains 13 residues. The CDR3 sequence: CASRGLSGNTIYF. CDR3 DNA: TGTGCCAGCAGGGGCCTCTCTGGAAACACCATATATTTT.

J is TRBJ2-4 and V is TRBV2; D ambiguous. The CDR3 loop spans 14 amino acids. V shed 8 bases and J shed 3 bases, with 14 bases lying between them. The germline CDR1 and CDR2 sequences are SNHLY and FYNNEI. Written as DNA, the CDR3 is TGTGCCAGCCTCTTATGGGGAAGCAAAAACATTCAGTACTTC. Translation: CASLLWGSKNIQYF.

The chain is built from TRBV14 and TRBJ2-3; no firm D call. The V gene lost 3 bases and the J gene lost 2 bases, with 6 bases spanning the gap. In germline, CDR1 is SGHDN, CDR2 FVKESK. The CDR3 covers 13 residues. The CDR3 reads CASSHIITDTQYF. The CDR3 DNA is TGTGCCAGCAGCCACATTATCACAGATACGCAGTATTTT.

The CDR3 nucleotides are TGCGCCAGCAGCCAGATGGACCTTGTGAGCACCGGGGAGCTGTTTTTT. Protein sequence: CASSQMDLVSTGELFF. The V call is TRBV4-1, the J call TRBJ2-2, with D unresolved. Per germline, CDR1 MGHRA and CDR2 YSYEKL. The CDR3 consists of 16 residues. V lost 3 bases and J lost 4, with 15 bases in between.

The chain couples TRBV13 to TRBJ1-1, with 8 bases matching TRBD1. The germline CDR1 and CDR2 sequences are PRHDT and FYEKMQ (reference sequence). The CDR3 loop spans 16 amino acids. V shed 6 bases, J shed 4 bases, and the junction held 13 bases outside the gene matches. The CDR3 region has the DNA TGTGCCAGCAGTCTCGGGACAGGTGAGGTGGTCACTGAAGCTTTCTTT. Translated, it gives CASSLGTGEVVTEAFF.

This clone was found a few times. The gene calls are TRBV6-5 and TRBJ1-1; D uncertain. Trimming removed 2 bases from V and 1 base from J, with 11 bases in between. This CDR3 has 15 residues. Germline CDR1 is MNHEY and CDR2 is SVGAGI. The CDR3 sequence is CASSYGGMGNTEAFF. The CDR3 nucleotides read TGTGCCAGCAGTTACGGAGGGATGGGGAACACTGAAGCTTTCTTT.

On this clone itself: The same CDR3 can be traced to other DNA sequences in this sample. The chain has TRBV18 and TRBJ2-5; D is unresolved. This CDR3 contains 11 residues. V shed 3 bases and J shed 1 base, with 0 bases lying between them. Germline V CDR1 and CDR2: KGHSH, LQKENI. In DNA, the CDR3 is TGTGCCAGCTCACCCCAAGAGACCCAGTACTTC. It translates to CASSPQETQYF. The whole variable domain, filled in from reference TRBV18 and TRBJ2-5, reads NAGVMQNPRHLVRRRGQEARLRCSPMKGHSHVYWYRQLPEEGLKFMVYLQKENIIDESGMPKERFSAEFPKEGPSILRIQQVVRGDSAAYFCASSPQETQYFGPGTRLLVL.

This clone appeared once. This chain joins TRBV12-5 and TRBJ1-1; 9 positions agree with TRBD1. The CDR3 extends over 16 amino acids. Losses at the gene ends were 1 base for V and 5 bases for J; bases not matched to a gene: 8. The germline V gene has CDR1 LGHNT and CDR2 FRNRAP. CDR3 coding DNA: TGTGCTAGTGGTTTGGGACCGGGACAGGGACAAACTGAAGCTTTCTTT. It is translated as CASGLGPGQGQTEAFF. Full variable domain (missing parts from reference TRBV12-5 and TRBJ1-1): DARVTQTPRHKVTEMGQEVTMRCQPILGHNTVFWYRQTMMQGLELLAYFRNRAPLDDSGMPKDRFSAEMPDATLATLKIQPSEPRDSAVYFCASGLGPGQGQTEAFFGQGTRLTVV.

The gene calls are TRBV6-6 and TRBJ2-1; the match to TRBD2 covers 10 bases. The CDR3 consists of 13 residues. CDR1 and CDR2 (germline): MNHNY, SVGAGI (reference sequence). Trimming cost V 8 bases and J 9 bases; bases outside gene matches: 7. DNA of the CDR3: TGTGCCAGCTTACTAGCGGGAATAGGTGAGCAGTTCTTC. This sequence encodes CASLLAGIGEQFF.

A single count supports this clone. This chain joins TRBV5-1 and TRBJ2-7; TRBD1 agrees at 7 bases. Germline lookup yields CDR1 SGHRS and CDR2 YFSETQ. Trimming removed 4 bases from V and 4 bases from J; junction bases left unmatched: 8. This CDR3 contains 14 residues. In nucleotides, the CDR3 is TGCGCCAGCAGCACGTCGACAGGGACGTACGAGCAGTACTTC. Encoded protein: CASSTSTGTYEQYF.

The V gene is TRBV29-1, the J gene TRBJ1-1, with a weak D call TRBD1 (5 bases). The CDR3 covers 14 residues. The germline gives CDR1 SQVTM, CDR2 ANQGSEA. The V end lost 3 bases, the J end lost 4 bases, and 15 bases lay between the germline ends. The CDR3 nucleotides are TGCAGCGTTGATCCGGATAGGGGACCCACTGAAGCTTTCTTT. Residues: CSVDPDRGPTEAFF.

This clone occurred a few times. This chain uses TRBV9 with TRBJ2-2; D is ambiguous. The CDR3 is made up of 12 amino acids. V shed 0 bases and J shed 6 bases, with 3 bases lying between them. Germline lookup yields CDR1 SGDLS and CDR2 YYNGEE. CDR3: CASSVEPGELFF. The CDR3 DNA reads as TGTGCCAGCAGCGTAGAGCCCGGGGAGCTGTTTTTT.

This clone has only one observation. The V call is TRBV19, the J call TRBJ2-1, with 8 bases lining up with TRBD2. V shed 9 bases, J shed 10 bases, and the junction held 17 bases outside the gene matches. The CDR3 is made up of 15 amino acids. Germline V lookup: CDR1 LNHDA, CDR2 SQIVND (reference sequence). CDR3 DNA sequence: TGTGCCAGCACGGACGGGAGGGCCCAAGGGCGAGAGCAGTTCTTC. As protein: CASTDGRAQGREQFF.

The CDR3 nucleotides are TGTGCCAGCAGCGTTTCGGGGATATCCTACGAGCAGTACTTC. This translates into CASSVSGISYEQYF. V and J are TRBV9 and TRBJ2-7; tentatively, D is TRBD2 (5 bases). The germline CDR1 and CDR2 sequences are SGDLS and YYNGEE. V was trimmed by 2 bases and J by 1 base, leaving 10 bases between them. This CDR3 spans 14 amino acids.